This T cell receptor beta chain was captured in a study of cytomegalovirus exposure and HLA in healthy donors. Both 60 Vbeta primers and 13 Jbeta primers went into the PCR. Sequenced by immunoSEQ multiplex PCR; TCRdb stores in-frame clones only, minus some. The repertoire holds approximately 210,000 clones, with around 80% as singletons. V lost 0 bases, J lost 6 bases, and 6 bases stayed unmatched. This CDR3 has 15 amino acids. Per the germline V gene, CDR1 is SGHRS and CDR2 is YFSETQ. The receptor was isolated from a woman in her 40s in good health and CMV-seronegative. Input material: PBMCs. The chain combines TRBV5-1 with TRBJ1-1; 9 positions match TRBD1. Written as DNA, the CDR3 is TGCGCCAGCAGCTTGGAAGGACAGGGGATCGCTGAAGCTTTCTTT. This sequence encodes CASSLEGQGIAEAFF.